This T cell receptor beta chain was captured in a study of T cell repertoires in cytomegalovirus infection (dated by TCRdb to the late 2010s). For the wider study: Donor HLA type was relevant to the analysis, as public TCR beta signatures indicated carriage of CMV infection together with the matching HLA type.

Looking up the germline V gene yields CDR1 SGHTA and CDR2 FQGNSA. V is clipped by 1 base and J by 3 bases, and the sequence between their germline boundaries is 12 bases long. The CDR3, from cysteine to phenylalanine, totals 15 residues. Only the CDR3 region is kept as DNA, spanning 45 bases read in frame from base 1. This clonotype was seen at least ten times. Which antigen it targets is not known. Base qualities are missing; no much larger clone stands one base away. Paper-wide results and their limitations: In the ex vivo response, HLA-C-restricted CMV-specific TCR beta clonotypes were dominant, and in two of eight donors the single most frequent clonotype came from this HLA-C-restricted group. In both this cohort and an independent cohort of under 450 donors, the cumulative frequency of public TCR beta family members distinguished carriers of CMV infection plus the relevant HLA type.

Sequenced using an Illumina HiSeq 1500. TCRdb trimmed the raw reads at Q25, called clones with MiXCR and kept productive beta chains. CDR3 protein duplicates are merged, each entry listing the most common genes and DNA. Here the sample has about 98,000 distinct CDR3 sequences; 16% occur a single time. 8% to 9.5% of the sample belongs to the ten largest clones. Recombination connected TRBV7-2 to TRBJ2-5; TRBD2 is a possible D gene, resting on 5 matching bases. The clonotype was recovered from a human donor in good health (CMV status not recorded). Some clones in this sample may be carry-over from other donors' samples. Source material: PBMCs. DNA sequence: TGTGCCAGCAGCTTAGGTTGGGGAGCTGAAGAGACCCAGTACTTC. Its product reads: CASSLGWGAEETQYF.